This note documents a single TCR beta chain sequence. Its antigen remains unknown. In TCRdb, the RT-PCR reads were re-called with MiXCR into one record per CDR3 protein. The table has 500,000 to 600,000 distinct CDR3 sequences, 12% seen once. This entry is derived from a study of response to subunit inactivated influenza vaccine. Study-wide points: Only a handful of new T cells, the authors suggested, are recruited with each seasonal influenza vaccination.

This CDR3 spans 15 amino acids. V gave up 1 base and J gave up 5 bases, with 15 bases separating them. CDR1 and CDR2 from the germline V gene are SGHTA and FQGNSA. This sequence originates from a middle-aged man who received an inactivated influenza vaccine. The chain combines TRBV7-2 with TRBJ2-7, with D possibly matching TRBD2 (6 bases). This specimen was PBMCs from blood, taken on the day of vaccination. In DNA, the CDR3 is TGTGCCAGCAGCTTAGGGTCTGGGAGGATGAACGAGCAGTACTTC. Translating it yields CASSLGSGRMNEQYF.